These 7 T cell receptor beta chains were sequenced from one sample in a study of control samples from healthy donors and cancer patients. TCRdb's table, derived via immunoSEQ multiplex PCR, lists solely in-frame clones and lacks some. The data show some 140,000 clones, with approximately 90% seen just once and roughly 10% held by the top ten. The sequencing sample was made of blood. Receptors originate from a woman under 40 in good health.

The CDR3 region is CAGGGWGIAYNEQFF. The DNA for the CDR3 is TGTGCAGGAGGAGGGTGGGGGATCGCCTACAATGAGCAGTTCTTC. The chain employs TRBV11-3 and TRBJ2-1; TRBD2 is a possible D gene (6 bases). The CDR3 totals 15 residues. Germline V CDR1 and CDR2: SGHNT, YENEEA.

This clone occurred once. This chain links TRBV18 with TRBJ2-7, with TRBD2 as a possible D gene (6 bases). Germline V gives CDR1 KGHSH, CDR2 LQKENI. The ends were cut back, 3 bases at V and 6 bases at J, with 12 bases in the middle. There are 13 residues in the CDR3. The CDR3 DNA sequence: TGTGCCAGCTCACCTCCCTCGCGGGGCGAGCAGTACTTC. It translates to CASSPPSRGEQYF.

This clone was seen only a few times. The chain recombines TRBV6-6 with TRBJ1-6, with D possibly being TRBD1 (6 bases). V lost 3 bases, J lost 9 bases, and 15 bases lay in between. In germline, CDR1 is MNHNY, CDR2 SVGAGI (reference sequence). This CDR3 region has 15 residues. The CDR3 DNA sequence: TGTGCCAGCAGTTATGTGAACAGGGTCCTTTCACCCCTCCACTTT. Protein: CASSYVNRVLSPLHF.

The gene calls are TRBV6-6 and TRBJ2-1; D remains unclear. This CDR3 region has 13 residues. Trimming took 2 bases from V and 6 from J, leaving 8 bases between them. Per germline, CDR1 MNHNY and CDR2 SVGAGI (reference sequence). Here the CDR3 reads CASSYLTSNEQFF. DNA of the CDR3: TGTGCCAGCAGTTACCTGACTTCCAATGAGCAGTTCTTC.

CDR3 nucleotides: TGTGCCATCAGCCACTCGACTAGCGGGGGCACAGATACGCAGTATTTT. It translates to CAISHSTSGGTDTQYF. The chain carries TRBV10-3 and TRBJ2-3, with 11 bases lining up with TRBD2. The germline V gene has CDR1 ENHRY and CDR2 SYGVKD. Trimming cost V 6 bases and J 1 base; bases outside gene matches: 6. This CDR3 contains 16 residues.

The rearrangement uses TRBV7-9 and TRBJ2-7; 12 bases map to TRBD2. The germline CDR1 and CDR2 sequences are SEHNR and FQNEAQ (reference sequence). The CDR3 is 14 amino acids. The V segment lost 2 bases and the J segment 7 bases; nucleotides outside the gene matches: 3. The CDR3 loop reads CASSLTSGRNEQYF. CDR3 DNA: TGTGCCAGCAGCTTAACTAGCGGGAGGAATGAGCAGTACTTC. Filled out from reference TRBV7-9 and TRBJ2-7, the complete variable domain reads DTGVSQNPRHKITKRGQNVTFRCDPISEHNRLYWYRQTLGQGPEFLTYFQNEAQLEKSRLLSDRFSAERPKGSFSTLEIQRTEQGDSAMYLCASSLTSGRNEQYFGPGTRLTVT.

The chain combines TRBV18 with TRBJ1-2; possible D gene TRBD1, 6 bases. CDR1 is KGHSH, CDR2 LQKENI, per germline. CDR3 length: 13 amino acids. Trimming left V 3 bases short and J 6 bases short, with 11 bases between. CDR3 bases: TGTGCCAGCTCACCCGATCCAGGGGATGGCTACACCTTC. Protein sequence: CASSPDPGDGYTF.